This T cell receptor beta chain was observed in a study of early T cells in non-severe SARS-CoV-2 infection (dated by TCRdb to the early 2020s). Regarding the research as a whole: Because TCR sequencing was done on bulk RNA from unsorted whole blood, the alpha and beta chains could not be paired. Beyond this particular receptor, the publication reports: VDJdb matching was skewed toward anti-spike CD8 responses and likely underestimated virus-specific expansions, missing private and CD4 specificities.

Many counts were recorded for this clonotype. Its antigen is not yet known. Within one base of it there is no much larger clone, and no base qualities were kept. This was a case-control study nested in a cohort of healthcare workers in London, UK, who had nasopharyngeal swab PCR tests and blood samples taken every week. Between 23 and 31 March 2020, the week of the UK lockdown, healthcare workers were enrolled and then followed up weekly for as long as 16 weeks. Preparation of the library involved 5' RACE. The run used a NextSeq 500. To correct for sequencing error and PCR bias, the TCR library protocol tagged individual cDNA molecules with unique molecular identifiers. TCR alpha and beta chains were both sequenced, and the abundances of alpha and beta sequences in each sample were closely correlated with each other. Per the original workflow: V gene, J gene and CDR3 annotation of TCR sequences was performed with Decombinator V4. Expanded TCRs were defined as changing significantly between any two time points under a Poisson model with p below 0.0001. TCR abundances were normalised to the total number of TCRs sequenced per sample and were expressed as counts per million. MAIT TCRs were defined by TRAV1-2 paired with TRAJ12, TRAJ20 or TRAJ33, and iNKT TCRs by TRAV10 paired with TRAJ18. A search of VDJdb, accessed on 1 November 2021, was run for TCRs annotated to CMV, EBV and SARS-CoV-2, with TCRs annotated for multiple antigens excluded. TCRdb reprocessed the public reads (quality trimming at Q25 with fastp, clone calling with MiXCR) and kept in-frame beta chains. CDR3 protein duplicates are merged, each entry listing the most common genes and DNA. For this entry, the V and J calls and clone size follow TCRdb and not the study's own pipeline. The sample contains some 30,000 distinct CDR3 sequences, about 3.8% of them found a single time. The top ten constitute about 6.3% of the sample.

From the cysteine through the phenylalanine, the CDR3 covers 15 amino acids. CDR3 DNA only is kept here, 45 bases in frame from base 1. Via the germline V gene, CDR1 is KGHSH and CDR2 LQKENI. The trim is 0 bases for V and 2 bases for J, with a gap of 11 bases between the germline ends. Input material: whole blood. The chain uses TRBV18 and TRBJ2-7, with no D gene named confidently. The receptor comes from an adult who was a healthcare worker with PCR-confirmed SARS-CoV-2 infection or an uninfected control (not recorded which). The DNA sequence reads TGTGCCAGCTCACCACCCTCCGACTCCCCCTACGAGCAGTACTTC. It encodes CASSPPSDSPYEQYF. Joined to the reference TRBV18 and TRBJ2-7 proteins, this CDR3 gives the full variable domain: NAGVMQNPRHLVRRRGQEARLRCSPMKGHSHVYWYRQLPEEGLKFMVYLQKENIIDESGMPKERFSAEFPKEGPSILRIQQVVRGDSAAYFCASSPPSDSPYEQYFGPGTRLTVT.